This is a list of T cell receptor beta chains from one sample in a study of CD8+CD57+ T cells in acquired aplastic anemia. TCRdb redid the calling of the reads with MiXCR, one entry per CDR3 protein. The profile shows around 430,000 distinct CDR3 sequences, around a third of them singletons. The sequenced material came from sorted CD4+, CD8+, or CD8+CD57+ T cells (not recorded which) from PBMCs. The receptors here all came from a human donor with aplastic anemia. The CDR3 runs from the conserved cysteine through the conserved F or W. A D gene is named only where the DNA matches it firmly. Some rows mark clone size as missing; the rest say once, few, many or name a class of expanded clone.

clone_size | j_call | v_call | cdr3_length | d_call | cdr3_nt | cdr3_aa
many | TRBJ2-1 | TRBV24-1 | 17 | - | TGTGCCACCAGTGATTTGGGTTGGGGAAACTCCTACAATGAGCAGTTCTTC | CATSDLGWGNSYNEQFF
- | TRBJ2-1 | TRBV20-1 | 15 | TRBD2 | TGCAGTGCCATGAGGACTAGCGGGAATTACAATGAGCAGTTCTTC | CSAMRTSGNYNEQFF
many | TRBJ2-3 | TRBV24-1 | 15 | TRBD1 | TGTGCCACCAGTCACGGGACAGGGGGCACAGATACGCAGTATTTT | CATSHGTGGTDTQYF
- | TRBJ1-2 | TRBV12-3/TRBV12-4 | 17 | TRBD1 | TGTGCCAGCAGTTTAGAGGGGACAGGGAGGAGTGGCTATGGCTACACCTTC | CASSLEGTGRSGYGYTF
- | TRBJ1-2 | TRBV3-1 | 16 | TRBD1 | TGTGCCAGCAGCCAATTGGGTACAGGGGGAAGGGGTGGCTACACCTTC | CASSQLGTGGRGGYTF
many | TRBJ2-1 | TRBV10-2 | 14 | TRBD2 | TGCGCCAGCAGTCTAGCGGATGGGTACAATGAGCAGTTCTTC | CASSLADGYNEQFF
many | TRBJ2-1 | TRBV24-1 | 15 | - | TGTGCCACCAGTGATTCCTGGAGCTCCTACAATGAGCAGTTCTTC | CATSDSWSSYNEQFF
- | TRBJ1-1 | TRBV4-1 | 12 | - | TGCGCCAGCAGCCAAGATAGGAGAGAAGCTTTCTTT | CASSQDRREAFF
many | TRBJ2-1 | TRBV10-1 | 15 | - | TGCGCCAGCAGGGACAGCTTGAGCTCCTACAATGAGCAGTTCTTC | CASRDSLSSYNEQFF
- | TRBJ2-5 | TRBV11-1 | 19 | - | TGTGCCAGCAGCCTAAGACTTACCAGCGGGGGGACAGGCCAAGAGACCCAGTACTTC | CASSLRLTSGGTGQETQYF
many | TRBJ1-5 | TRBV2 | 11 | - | TGTGCCAGCAGAATGACACAGCCCCAGCATTTT | CASRMTQPQHF
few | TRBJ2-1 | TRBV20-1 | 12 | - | TGCAGTGCTAGAGGGGATGCCAATGAGCAGTTCTTC | CSARGDANEQFF
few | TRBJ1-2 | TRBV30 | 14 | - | TGTGCCTGGAGTGTACTGCCGGAGGTAGGCGGCTACACCTTC | CAWSVLPEVGGYTF
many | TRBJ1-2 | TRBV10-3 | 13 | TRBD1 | TGTGCCATCACCGCGACAGGGAACTATGGCTACACCTTC | CAITATGNYGYTF
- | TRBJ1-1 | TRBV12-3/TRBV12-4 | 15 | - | TGTGCCAGCACTTTAGAGTACAGGCCGAACACTGAAGCTTTCTTT | CASTLEYRPNTEAFF
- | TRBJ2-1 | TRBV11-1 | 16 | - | TGTGCCAGCAGCGAAGAGCGGTTGAGCTCCTACAATGAGCAGTTCTTC | CASSEERLSSYNEQFF
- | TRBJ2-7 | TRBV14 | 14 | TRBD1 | TGTGCCAGCTCCTGGACAGGGGAGTCCTACGAGCAGTACTTC | CASSWTGESYEQYF
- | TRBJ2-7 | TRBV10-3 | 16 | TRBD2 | TGTGCCAGCACCGGGACTAGCGGGAGGACTACCTACGAGCAGTACTTC | CASTGTSGRTTYEQYF
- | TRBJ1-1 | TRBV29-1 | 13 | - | TGCAGCGTTCAAGCACAGGGATCCACTGAAGCTTTCTTT | CSVQAQGSTEAFF
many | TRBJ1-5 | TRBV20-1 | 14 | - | TGCAGTGCTACATCAGGTTCTAGCAATCAGCCCCAGCATTTT | CSATSGSSNQPQHF
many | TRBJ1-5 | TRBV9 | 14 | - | TGTGCCAGCAGCGTAGGAGAAGTTCAGCGGCCCCAGCATTTT | CASSVGEVQRPQHF
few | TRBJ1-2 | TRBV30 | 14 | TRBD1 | TGTGCCTGGAGTGAGGACAGGGGGGGCTATGGCTACACCTTC | CAWSEDRGGYGYTF
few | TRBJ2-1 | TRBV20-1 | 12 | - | TGCAGTGCTGGGGACCCTGGGGATGAGCAGTTCTTC | CSAGDPGDEQFF
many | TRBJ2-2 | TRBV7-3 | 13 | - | TGTGCCAGCAGCTTCACTAGTTACGGGGAGCTGTTTTTT | CASSFTSYGELFF
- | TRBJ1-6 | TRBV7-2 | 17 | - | TGTGCCAGCAGCGGAACCACAGGCGCCTCTTATAATTCACCCCTCCACTTT | CASSGTTGASYNSPLHF
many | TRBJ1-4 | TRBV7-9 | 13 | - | TGTGCCAGCAGCTTAAAACCTGTGGAAAAACTGTTTTTT | CASSLKPVEKLFF
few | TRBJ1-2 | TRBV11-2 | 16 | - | TGTGCCAGCAGCTTAGGTGGGGGGGGATACAGCTATGGCTACACCTTC | CASSLGGGGYSYGYTF
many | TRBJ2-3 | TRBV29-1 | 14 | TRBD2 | TGCAGCGTTGGAGCGGGAGTGGGCACAGATACGCAGTATTTT | CSVGAGVGTDTQYF
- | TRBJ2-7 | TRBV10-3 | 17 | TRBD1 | TGTGCCATCAGTGCTAGTTCGTGGCGGGACAGGGGCCACGAGCAGTACTTC | CAISASSWRDRGHEQYF
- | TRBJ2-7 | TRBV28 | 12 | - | TGTGCCAGCAGTCTGAGGACGGGGGAGCAGTACTTC | CASSLRTGEQYF
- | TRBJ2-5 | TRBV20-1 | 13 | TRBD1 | TGCAGTGCCAGGGGACAGGGGGCAAAGACCCAGTACTTC | CSARGQGAKTQYF
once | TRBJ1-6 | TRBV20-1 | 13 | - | TGCAGTGAAAGGCTTGCCTATAATTCACCCCTCCACTTT | CSERLAYNSPLHF
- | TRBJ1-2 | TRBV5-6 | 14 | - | TGTGCCTGGGCCCCTTACAGGGATAACTATGGCTACACCTTC | CAWAPYRDNYGYTF
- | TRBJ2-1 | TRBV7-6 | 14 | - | TGTGCCAGCAGCTTAGAGGGGGGGCTCGGTGAGCAGTTCTTC | CASSLEGGLGEQFF
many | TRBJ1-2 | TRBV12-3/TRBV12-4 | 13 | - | TGTGCCAGCAGTTTTACATTGGACGGTGGCTACACCTTC | CASSFTLDGGYTF
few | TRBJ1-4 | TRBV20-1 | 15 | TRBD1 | TGCAGTGCTAGCCACAACAGGGGGCGATCGGAAAAACTGTTTTTT | CSASHNRGRSEKLFF
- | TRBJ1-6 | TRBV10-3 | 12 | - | TGTGCCGCCGGGGAGGCGGGTTCACCCCTCCACTTT | CAAGEAGSPLHF
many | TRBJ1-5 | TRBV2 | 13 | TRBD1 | TGTGCCAGCAGTGACAGGGGGGGACAGCCCCAGCATTTT | CASSDRGGQPQHF
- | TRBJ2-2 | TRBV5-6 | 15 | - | TGTGCCAGCAGCTTGTTATCCCTAAACACCGGGGAGCTGTTTTTT | CASSLLSLNTGELFF
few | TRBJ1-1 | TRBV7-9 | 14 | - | TGTGCCAGCAGCTTTTCCCAGGGGAGGGCTGAAGCTTTCTTT | CASSFSQGRAEAFF
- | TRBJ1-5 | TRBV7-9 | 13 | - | TGTGCCAGCAGCGAGTTTGGGGCTCAGCCCCAGCATTTT | CASSEFGAQPQHF
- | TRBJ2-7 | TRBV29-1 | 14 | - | TGCAGCGTTGAAGATCGGGGACCCTCCTACGAGCAGTACTTC | CSVEDRGPSYEQYF
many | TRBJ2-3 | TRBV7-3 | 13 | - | TGTGCCAGCAGCTCCCGTAATACAGATACGCAGTATTTT | CASSSRNTDTQYF
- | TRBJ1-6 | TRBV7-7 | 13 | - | TGTGCCAGCAGCTTAGACGGGTATTCACCCCTCCACTTT | CASSLDGYSPLHF
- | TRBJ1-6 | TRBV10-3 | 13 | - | TGTGCCATCAGTGACAGGGTCAATTCACCCCTCCACTTT | CAISDRVNSPLHF
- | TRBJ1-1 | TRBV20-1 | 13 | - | TGCAGTGCTAGCGGCATCGCTGACACTGAAGCTTTCTTT | CSASGIADTEAFF
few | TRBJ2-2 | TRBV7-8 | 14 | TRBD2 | TGTGCCAGCAGCTTAGGCGGGAGTATCGGGGAGCTGTTTTTT | CASSLGGSIGELFF
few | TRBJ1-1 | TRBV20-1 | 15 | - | TGCAGTGCCATGTCCTCGGACAACTTGAACACTGAAGCTTTCTTT | CSAMSSDNLNTEAFF
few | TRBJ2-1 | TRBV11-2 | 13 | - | TGTGCCAGCAGAACTAGCTCCTACAATGAGCAGTTCTTC | CASRTSSYNEQFF
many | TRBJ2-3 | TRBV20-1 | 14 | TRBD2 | TGCAGTGGAGGGGGACTAGCTGGCACAGATACGCAGTATTTT | CSGGGLAGTDTQYF
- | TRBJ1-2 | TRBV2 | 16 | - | TGTGCCAGCAGTGACGGAGGGGGTAGGGCTAACTATGGCTACACCTTC | CASSDGGGRANYGYTF
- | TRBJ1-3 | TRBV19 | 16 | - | TGTGCCAGTAGTCGACCCCGGGACAACTCTGGAAACACCATATATTTT | CASSRPRDNSGNTIYF